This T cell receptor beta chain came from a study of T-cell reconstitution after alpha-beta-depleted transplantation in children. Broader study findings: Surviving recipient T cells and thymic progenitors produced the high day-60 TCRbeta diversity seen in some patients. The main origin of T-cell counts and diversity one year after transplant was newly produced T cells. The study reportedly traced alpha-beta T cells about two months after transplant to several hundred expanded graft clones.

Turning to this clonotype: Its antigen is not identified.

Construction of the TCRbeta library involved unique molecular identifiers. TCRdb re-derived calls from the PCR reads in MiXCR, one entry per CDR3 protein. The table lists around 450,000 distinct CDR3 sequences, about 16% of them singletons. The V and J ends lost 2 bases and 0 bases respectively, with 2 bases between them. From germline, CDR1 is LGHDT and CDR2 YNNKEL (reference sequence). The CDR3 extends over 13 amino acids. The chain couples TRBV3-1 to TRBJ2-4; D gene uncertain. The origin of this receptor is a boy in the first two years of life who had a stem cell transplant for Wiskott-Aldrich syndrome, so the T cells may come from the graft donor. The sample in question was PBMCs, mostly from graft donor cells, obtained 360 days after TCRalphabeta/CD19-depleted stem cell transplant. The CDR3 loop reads CASSQLAKNIQYF. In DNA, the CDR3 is TGTGCCAGCAGCCAACTAGCCAAAAACATTCAGTACTTC.